This T cell receptor (beta chain) was identified in a study of cytomegalovirus exposure and HLA in healthy donors. Findings and limits, study-wide: Donor immune exposure was known only as CMV serostatus. A link between a missense DCLRE1C variant and TCR beta V- and J-gene trimming emerged from a later analysis.

With 60 Vbeta and 13 Jbeta primers, the PCR was carried out. The table came from immunoSEQ multiplex PCR; TCRdb's copy has only in-frame clones and leaves some out. Its table lists around 150,000 clones. The CDR3 has 17 residues. Unmatched junction bases numbered 10, after V lost 3 bases and J lost 1 base. The germline V gene has CDR1 SQVTM and CDR2 ANQGSEA. This cohort consisted of healthy bone marrow donors. A note on this clone: Its antigen is unidentified.

The gene calls are TRBV29-1 and TRBJ1-1, with 11 bases matching TRBD1. The sample taken for sequencing was PBMCs. This receptor was identified in a woman aged 60 to 75 in good health and CMV-seronegative. This CDR3 reads CSVDGTGGFSGNTEAFF. In DNA form, the CDR3 reads TGCAGCGTTGACGGGACAGGGGGTTTCTCAGGGAACACTGAAGCTTTCTTT.